This is a list of T cell receptor beta chains from one sample in a study of blood T cell repertoires in COVID-19. Libraries were prepared by immunoSEQ multiplex PCR; TCRdb keeps only in-frame clonotypes and omits some of them. The data show nearly 90,000 clones, about three quarters seen once. Specimen: peripheral blood. These receptors were collected from an elderly woman with acute or convalescent COVID-19. Both conserved end residues are part of each CDR3. D genes are given only for firm matches. Only some rows state a clone size, as once, few, many or a class for expanded clones.

D gene	clone size	V gene	J gene	CDR3 protein	CDR3 DNA
.	few	TRBV7-8	TRBJ1-1	CASSLIGSPVNTEAFF	TGTGCCAGCAGCTTAATCGGGTCCCCGGTGAACACTGAAGCTTTCTTT
.	.	TRBV6-2/TRBV6-3	TRBJ1-1	CASSYSSDSRAFF	TGTGCCAGCAGTTATTCGTCGGACAGCCGAGCTTTCTTT
.	.	TRBV6-6	TRBJ1-1	CASSPATADEAFF	TGTGCCAGCAGCCCCGCGACTGCAGATGAAGCTTTCTTT
.	.	TRBV6-6	TRBJ1-1	CASSPRVSMNTEAFF	TGTGCCAGCAGTCCGCGTGTGTCCATGAACACTGAAGCTTTCTTT
TRBD1	.	TRBV15	TRBJ1-2	CATSRDGQGYGYTF	TGTGCCACCAGCAGAGATGGACAGGGCTATGGCTACACCTTC
.	.	TRBV7-9	TRBJ1-4	CASSYGEGYNEKLFF	TGTGCCAGCAGCTACGGGGAAGGGTATAATGAAAAACTGTTTTTT
.	once	TRBV14	TRBJ1-1	CASSRDTNTEAFF	TGTGCCAGCAGTCGGGACACTAACACTGAAGCTTTCTTT
TRBD2	few	TRBV5-6	TRBJ2-5	CASSLVTSGGAETQYF	TGTGCCAGCAGCTTGGTAACTAGCGGGGGGGCAGAGACCCAGTACTTC
TRBD1	.	TRBV3-1/TRBV3-2	TRBJ2-7	CASSPWDRHPTSSYEQYF	TGTGCCAGCAGCCCCTGGGACAGACATCCCACTAGCTCCTACGAGCAGTACTTC
.	.	TRBV5-6	TRBJ1-3	CASSLGWGPGNTIYF	TGTGCCAGCAGCTTGGGCTGGGGGCCAGGAAACACCATATATTTT
.	.	TRBV2	TRBJ2-5	CASSEVVTETQYF	TGTGCCAGCAGTGAGGTAGTAACTGAGACCCAGTACTTC
.	.	TRBV4-1	TRBJ1-4	CASSQDTGGSNEKLFF	TGCGCCAGCAGCCAAGATACGGGGGGCTCTAATGAAAAACTGTTTTTT
TRBD1	.	TRBV10-3	TRBJ1-2	CAISEGQGTGYTF	TGTGCCATCAGTGAGGGACAGGGGACTGGCTACACCTTC
.	.	TRBV14	TRBJ1-6	CASSLWGFAPLHF	TGTGCCAGCAGCCTATGGGGCTTCGCACCCCTCCACTTT
TRBD1	.	TRBV30	TRBJ1-2	CAWRGGANYGYTF	TGTGCCTGGCGAGGGGGCGCGAACTATGGCTACACCTTC
TRBD1	.	TRBV28	TRBJ1-2	CASSLFGTGSYGYTF	TGTGCCAGCAGTTTATTTGGGACAGGCTCCTATGGCTACACCTTC
.	.	TRBV5-5	TRBJ1-1	CASTKSGPEAFF	TGTGCCAGCACCAAATCAGGGCCTGAAGCTTTCTTT
.	few	TRBV2	TRBJ1-5	CASSDRGQPQHF	TGTGCCAGCAGCGACAGAGGTCAGCCCCAGCATTTT
TRBD2	.	TRBV5-4	TRBJ2-7	CASSVGGGVPSYEQYF	TGTGCCAGCAGCGTGGGGGGGGGAGTTCCTTCGTACGAGCAGTACTTC
.	.	TRBV6-2/TRBV6-3	TRBJ1-5	CASSYSAGGNNQPQHF	TGTGCCAGCAGTTACTCGGCGGGGGGAAACAATCAGCCCCAGCATTTT
TRBD2	once	TRBV28	TRBJ2-3	CASRGLAVEGTDTQYF	TGTGCCAGCAGGGGGCTAGCGGTTGAAGGGACAGATACGCAGTATTTT
TRBD1	few	TRBV24-1	TRBJ2-1	CATSDLPGQAEQFF	TGTGCCACCAGTGATTTGCCGGGACAGGCCGAGCAGTTCTTC
.	.	TRBV11-2	TRBJ2-6	CASSLGASVHFGANVLTF	TGTGCCAGCAGCTTAGGCGCCTCGGTCCACTTTGGGGCCAACGTCCTGACTTTC
.	.	TRBV5-1	TRBJ2-3	CASSLDRLTDTQYF	TGCGCCAGCAGCTTAGACAGGCTCACAGATACGCAGTATTTT
.	once	TRBV7-2	TRBJ1-2	CASSLVTVYGYTF	TGTGCCAGCAGCTTAGTTACGGTGTATGGCTACACCTTC